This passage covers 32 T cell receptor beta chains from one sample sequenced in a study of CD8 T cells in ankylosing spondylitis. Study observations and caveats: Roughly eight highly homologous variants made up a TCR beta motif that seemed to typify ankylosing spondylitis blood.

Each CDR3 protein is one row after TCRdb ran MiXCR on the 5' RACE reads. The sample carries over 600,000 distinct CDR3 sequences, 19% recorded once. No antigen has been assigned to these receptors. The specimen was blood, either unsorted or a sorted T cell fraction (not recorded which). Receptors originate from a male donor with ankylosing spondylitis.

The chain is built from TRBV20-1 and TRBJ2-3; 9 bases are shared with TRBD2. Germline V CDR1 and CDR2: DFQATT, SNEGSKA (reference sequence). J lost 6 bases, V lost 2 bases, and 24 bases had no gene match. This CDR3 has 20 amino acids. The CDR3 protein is CSARSPGRSPAGGRGDTQYF. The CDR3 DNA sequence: TGCAGTGCTAGATCGCCAGGGAGGTCCCCTGCGGGAGGGCGGGGGGATACGCAGTATTTT.

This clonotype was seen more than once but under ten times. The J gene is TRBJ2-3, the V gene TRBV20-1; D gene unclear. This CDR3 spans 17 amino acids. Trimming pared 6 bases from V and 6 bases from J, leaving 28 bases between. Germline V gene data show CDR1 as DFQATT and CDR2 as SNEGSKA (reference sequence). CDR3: CSATFRIRPAEEDTQYF. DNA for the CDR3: TGCAGTGCCACGTTTCGGATACGGCCCGCTGAGGAGGATACGCAGTATTTT.

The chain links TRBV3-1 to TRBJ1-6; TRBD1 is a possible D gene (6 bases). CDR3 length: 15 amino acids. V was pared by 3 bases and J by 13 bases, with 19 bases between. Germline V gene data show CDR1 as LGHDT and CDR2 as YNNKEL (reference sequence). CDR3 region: CASSQTGLRGVPLHF. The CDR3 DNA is TGTGCCAGCAGCCAGACAGGTCTTAGAGGGGTGCCCCTCCACTTT. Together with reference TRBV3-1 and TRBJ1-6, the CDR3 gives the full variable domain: DTAVSQTPKYLVTQMGNDKSIKCEQNLGHDTMYWYKQDSKKFLKIMFSYNNKELIINETVPNRFSPKSPDKAHLNLHINSLELGDSAVYFCASSQTGLRGVPLHFGNGTRLTVT.

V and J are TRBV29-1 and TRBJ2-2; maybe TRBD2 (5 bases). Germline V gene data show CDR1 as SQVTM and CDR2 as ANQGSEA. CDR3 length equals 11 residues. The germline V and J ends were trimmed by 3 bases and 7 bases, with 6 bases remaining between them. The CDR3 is CSVDEGGELFF. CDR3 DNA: TGCAGCGTTGACGAGGGCGGGGAGCTGTTTTTT.

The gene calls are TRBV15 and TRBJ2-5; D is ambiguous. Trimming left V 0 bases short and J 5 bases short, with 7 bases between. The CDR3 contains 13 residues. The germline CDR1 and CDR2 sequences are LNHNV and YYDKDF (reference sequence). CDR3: CATSRDNIETQYF. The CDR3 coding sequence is TGTGCCACCAGCAGAGATAACATCGAGACCCAGTACTTC.

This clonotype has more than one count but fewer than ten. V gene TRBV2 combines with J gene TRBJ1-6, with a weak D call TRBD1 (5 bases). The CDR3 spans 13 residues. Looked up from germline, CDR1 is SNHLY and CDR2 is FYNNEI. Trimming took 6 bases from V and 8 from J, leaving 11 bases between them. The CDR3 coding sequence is TGTGCCAGCAGATCGCCCAGGGATTCACCCCTCCACTTT. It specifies CASRSPRDSPLHF.

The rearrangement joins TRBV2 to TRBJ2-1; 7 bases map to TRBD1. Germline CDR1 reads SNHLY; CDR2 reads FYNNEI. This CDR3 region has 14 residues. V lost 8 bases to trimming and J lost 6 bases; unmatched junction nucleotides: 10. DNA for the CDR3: TGTGCCAGCTCCGGACAGGAATATCTCAATGAGCAGTTCTTC. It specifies CASSGQEYLNEQFF.

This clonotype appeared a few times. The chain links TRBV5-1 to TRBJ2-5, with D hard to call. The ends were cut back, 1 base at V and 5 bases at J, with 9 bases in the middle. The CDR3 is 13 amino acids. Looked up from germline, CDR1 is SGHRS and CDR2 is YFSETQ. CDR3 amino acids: CASSLTLEETQYF. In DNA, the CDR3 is TGCGCCAGCAGCTTGACTTTGGAGGAGACCCAGTACTTC.

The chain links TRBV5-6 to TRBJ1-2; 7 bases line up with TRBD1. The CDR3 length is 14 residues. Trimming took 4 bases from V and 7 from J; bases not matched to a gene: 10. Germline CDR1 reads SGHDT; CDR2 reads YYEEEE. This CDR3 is CASSRPATGTGYTF. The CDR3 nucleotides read TGTGCCAGCAGCCGCCCCGCGACAGGGACTGGCTACACCTTC. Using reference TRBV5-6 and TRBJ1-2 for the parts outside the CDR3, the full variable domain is DAGVTQSPTHLIKTRGQQVTLRCSPKSGHDTVSWYQQALGQGPQFIFQYYEEEERQRGNFPDRFSGHQFPNYSSELNVNALLLGDSALYLCASSRPATGTGYTFGSGTRLTVV.

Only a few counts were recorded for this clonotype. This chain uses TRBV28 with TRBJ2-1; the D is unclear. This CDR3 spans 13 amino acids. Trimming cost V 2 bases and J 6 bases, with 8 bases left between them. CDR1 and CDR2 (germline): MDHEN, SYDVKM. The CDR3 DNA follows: TGTGCCAGCAGTTTAGAAGCTCCCAATGAGCAGTTCTTC. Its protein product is CASSLEAPNEQFF. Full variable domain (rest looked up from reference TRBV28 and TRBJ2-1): DVKVTQSSRYLVKRTGEKVFLECVQDMDHENMFWYRQDPGLGLRLIYFSYDVKMKEKGDIPEGYSVSREKKERFSLILESASTNQTSMYLCASSLEAPNEQFFGPGTRLTVL.

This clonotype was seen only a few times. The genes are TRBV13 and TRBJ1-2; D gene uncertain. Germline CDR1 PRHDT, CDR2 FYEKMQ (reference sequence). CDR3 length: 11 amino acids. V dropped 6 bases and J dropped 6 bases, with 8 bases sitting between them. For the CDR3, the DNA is TGTGCCAGCAGAGTCGGAAATGGCTACACCTTC. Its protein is CASRVGNGYTF.

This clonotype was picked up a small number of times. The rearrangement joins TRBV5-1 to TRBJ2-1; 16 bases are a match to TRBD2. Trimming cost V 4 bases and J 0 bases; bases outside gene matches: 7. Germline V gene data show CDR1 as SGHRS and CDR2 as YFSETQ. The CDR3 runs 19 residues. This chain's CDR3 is CASSMPGLAGGLSYNEQFF. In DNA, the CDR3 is TGCGCCAGCAGCATGCCGGGACTAGCGGGGGGGCTCTCCTACAATGAGCAGTTCTTC.

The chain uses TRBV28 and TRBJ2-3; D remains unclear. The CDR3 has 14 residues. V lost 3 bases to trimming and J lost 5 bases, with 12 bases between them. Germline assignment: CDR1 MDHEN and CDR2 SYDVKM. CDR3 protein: CASSLASKLDTQYF. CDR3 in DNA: TGTGCCAGCAGTTTGGCCTCGAAGTTAGATACGCAGTATTTT.

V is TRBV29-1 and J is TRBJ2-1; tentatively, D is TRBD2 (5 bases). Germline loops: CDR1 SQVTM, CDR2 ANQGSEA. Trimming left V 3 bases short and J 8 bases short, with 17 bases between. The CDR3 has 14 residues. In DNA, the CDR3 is TGCAGCGTTGATTTTGGGCTAGCCCAGGATGAGCAGTTCTTC. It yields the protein CSVDFGLAQDEQFF.

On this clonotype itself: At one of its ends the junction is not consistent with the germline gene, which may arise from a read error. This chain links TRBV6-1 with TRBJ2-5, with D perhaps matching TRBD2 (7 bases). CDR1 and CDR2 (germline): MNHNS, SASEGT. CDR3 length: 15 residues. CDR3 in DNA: TGTGCCAGCAGCCAAAAGAGGGGGGGCCAAGGGACCCAGTACTTC. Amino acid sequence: CASSQKRGGQGTQYF.

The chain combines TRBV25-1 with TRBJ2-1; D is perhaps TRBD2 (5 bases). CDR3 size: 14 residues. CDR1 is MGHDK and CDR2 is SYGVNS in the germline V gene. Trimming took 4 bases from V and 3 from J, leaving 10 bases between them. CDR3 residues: CASSGLEDYNEQFF. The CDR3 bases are TGTGCCAGCAGTGGGCTGGAGGACTACAATGAGCAGTTCTTC.

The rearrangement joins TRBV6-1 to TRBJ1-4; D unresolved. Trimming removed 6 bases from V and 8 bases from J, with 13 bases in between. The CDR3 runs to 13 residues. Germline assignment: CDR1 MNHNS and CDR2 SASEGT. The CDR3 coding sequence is TGTGCCAGCAGGGAGGTGGGAGGGGAAAAACTGTTTTTT. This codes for CASREVGGEKLFF.

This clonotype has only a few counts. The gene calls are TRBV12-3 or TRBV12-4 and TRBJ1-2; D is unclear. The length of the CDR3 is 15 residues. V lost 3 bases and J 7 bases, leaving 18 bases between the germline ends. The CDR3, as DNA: TGTGCCAGCAGTTTTATTGGTCAGGCTTACAGTGGCTACACCTTC. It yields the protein CASSFIGQAYSGYTF.

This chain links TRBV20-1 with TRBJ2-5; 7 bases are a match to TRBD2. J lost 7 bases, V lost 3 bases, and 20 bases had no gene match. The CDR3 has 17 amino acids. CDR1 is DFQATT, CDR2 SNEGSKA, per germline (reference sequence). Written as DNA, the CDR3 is TGCAGTGCTAGCCCCTTCGGCTATGCGGGAGACTTAGGGACCCAGTACTTC. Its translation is CSASPFGYAGDLGTQYF.

The CDR3 nucleotides read TGCGCCAGCAGCCCCCCAGCGGGACTAGCGGGAGTAGATACGCAGTATTTT. Amino acids: CASSPPAGLAGVDTQYF. V and J are TRBV5-1 and TRBJ2-3, with 14 bases fitting TRBD2. This CDR3 contains 17 residues. J was trimmed by 5 bases and V by 4 bases; bases with no gene match: 9. Germline-derived CDR1 and CDR2 are SGHRS and YFSETQ. Complete variable domain (other parts from reference TRBV5-1 and TRBJ2-3): KAGVTQTPRYLIKTRGQQVTLSCSPISGHRSVSWYQQTPGQGLQFLFEYFSETQRNKGNFPGRFSGRQFSNSRSEMNVSTLELGDSALYLCASSPPAGLAGVDTQYFGPGTRLTVL.

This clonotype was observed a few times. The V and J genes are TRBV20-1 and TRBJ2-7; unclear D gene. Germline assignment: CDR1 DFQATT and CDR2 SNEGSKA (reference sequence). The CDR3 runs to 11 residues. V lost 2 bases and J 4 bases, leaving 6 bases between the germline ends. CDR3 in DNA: TGCAGTGCTAGAACCGAATACGAGCAGTACTTC. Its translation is CSARTEYEQYF.

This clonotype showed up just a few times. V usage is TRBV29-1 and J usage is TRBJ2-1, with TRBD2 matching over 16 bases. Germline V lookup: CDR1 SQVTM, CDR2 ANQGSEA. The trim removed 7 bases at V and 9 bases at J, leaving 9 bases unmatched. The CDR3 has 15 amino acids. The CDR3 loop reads CSASGTSGRAIEQFF. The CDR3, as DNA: TGCAGCGCCTCCGGGACTAGCGGGAGGGCCATTGAGCAGTTCTTC.

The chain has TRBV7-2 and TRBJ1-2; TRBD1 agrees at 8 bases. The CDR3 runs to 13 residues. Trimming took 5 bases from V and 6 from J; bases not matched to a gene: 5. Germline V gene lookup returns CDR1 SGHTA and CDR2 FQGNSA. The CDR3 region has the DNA TGTGCCAGCAGCCCGGACAGGGATAATGGCTACACCTTC. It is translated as CASSPDRDNGYTF. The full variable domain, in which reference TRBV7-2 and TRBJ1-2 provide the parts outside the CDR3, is GAGVSQSPSNKVTEKGKDVELRCDPISGHTALYWYRQSLGQGLEFLIYFQGNSAPDKSGLPSDRFSAERTGGSVSTLTIQRTQQEDSAVYLCASSPDRDNGYTFGSGTRLTVV.

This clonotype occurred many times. The CDR3 coding sequence is TGTGCCAGCGGGTCTGAGGACATTCAGTACTTC. Residues: CASGSEDIQYF. V usage is TRBV25-1 and J usage is TRBJ2-4; D call uncertain. Trimming cost V 8 bases and J 8 bases, with 10 bases left between them. Germline values: CDR1 MGHDK, CDR2 SYGVNS. The CDR3 totals 11 residues.

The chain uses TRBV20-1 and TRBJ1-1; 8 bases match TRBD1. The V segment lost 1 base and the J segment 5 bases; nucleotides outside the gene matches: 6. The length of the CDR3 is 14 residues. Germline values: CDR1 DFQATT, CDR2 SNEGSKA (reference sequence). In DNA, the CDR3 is TGCAGTGCTAGAGGGACAGGGAAGCATACTGAAGCTTTCTTT. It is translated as CSARGTGKHTEAFF.

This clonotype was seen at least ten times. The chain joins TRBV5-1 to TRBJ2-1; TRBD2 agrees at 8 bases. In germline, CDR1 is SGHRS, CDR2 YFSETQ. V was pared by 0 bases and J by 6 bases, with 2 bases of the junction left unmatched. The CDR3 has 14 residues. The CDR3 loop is CASSLGGTSNEQFF. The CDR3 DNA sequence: TGCGCCAGCAGCTTGGGAGGGACTAGCAATGAGCAGTTCTTC.

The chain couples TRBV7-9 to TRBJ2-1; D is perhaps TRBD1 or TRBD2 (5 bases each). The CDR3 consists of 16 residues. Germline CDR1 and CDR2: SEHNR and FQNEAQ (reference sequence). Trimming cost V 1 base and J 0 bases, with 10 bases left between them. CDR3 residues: CASSLVGGTSYNEQFF. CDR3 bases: TGTGCCAGCAGCTTAGTTGGGGGAACCTCCTACAATGAGCAGTTCTTC.

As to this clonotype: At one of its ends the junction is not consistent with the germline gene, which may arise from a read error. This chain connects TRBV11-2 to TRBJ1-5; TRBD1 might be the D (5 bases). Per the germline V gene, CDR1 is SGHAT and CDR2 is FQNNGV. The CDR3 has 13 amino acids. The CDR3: CASSLDRVGPQHF. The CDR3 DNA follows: TGTGCCAGCAGCCTAGACAGAGTAGGCCCCCAGCATTTT. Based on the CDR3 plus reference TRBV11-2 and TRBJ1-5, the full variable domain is EAGVAQSPRYKIIEKRQSVAFWCNPISGHATLYWYQQILGQGPKLLIQFQNNGVVDDSQLPKDRFSAERLKGVDSTLKIQPAKLEDSAVYLCASSLDRVGPQHFGDGTRLSIL.

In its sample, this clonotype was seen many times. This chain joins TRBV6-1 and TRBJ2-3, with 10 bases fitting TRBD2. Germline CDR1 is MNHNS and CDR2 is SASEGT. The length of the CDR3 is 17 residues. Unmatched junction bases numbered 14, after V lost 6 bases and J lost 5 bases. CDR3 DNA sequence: TGTGCCAGCAGGGGGACTAGCGCCTCCTCTGGAAGAGATACGCAGTATTTT. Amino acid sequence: CASRGTSASSGRDTQYF.

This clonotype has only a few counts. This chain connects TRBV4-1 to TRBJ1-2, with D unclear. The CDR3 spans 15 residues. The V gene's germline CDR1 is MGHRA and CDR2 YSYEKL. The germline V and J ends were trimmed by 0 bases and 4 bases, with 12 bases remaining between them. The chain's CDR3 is CASSQESISLYGYTF. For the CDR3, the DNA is TGCGCCAGCAGCCAAGAGTCGATTTCTCTCTATGGCTACACCTTC.

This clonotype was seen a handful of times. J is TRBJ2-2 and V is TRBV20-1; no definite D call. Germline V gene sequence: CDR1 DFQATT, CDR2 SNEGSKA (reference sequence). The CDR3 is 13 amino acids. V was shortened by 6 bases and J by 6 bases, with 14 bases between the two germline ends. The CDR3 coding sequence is TGCAGTGCCCACATCGGGCGACCCGGGGAGCTGTTTTTT. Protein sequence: CSAHIGRPGELFF.

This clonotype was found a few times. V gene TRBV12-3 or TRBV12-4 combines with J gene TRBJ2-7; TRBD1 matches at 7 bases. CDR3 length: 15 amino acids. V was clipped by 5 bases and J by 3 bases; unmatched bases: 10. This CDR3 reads CASSPRSGTVYEQYF. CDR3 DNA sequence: TGTGCCAGCAGTCCTAGATCCGGGACAGTCTACGAGCAGTACTTC.